A selection of T cell receptor beta chains follows, all from one sample in a study of cytomegalovirus exposure and HLA in healthy donors. Profiled with immunoSEQ multiplex PCR; TCRdb holds only in-frame clones, not every one. The sample has approximately 150,000 clones, 61% seen once. Specimen: PBMCs. These receptors were taken from a male donor in good health and CMV-seronegative. The conserved cysteine and the conserved F or W are not part of the CDR3 here.

cdr3_aa j_call cdr3_length v_call
ASSLTGRVYEQY TRBJ2-7 12 TRBV7-8
ASSYRDRNYGYT TRBJ1-2 12 TRBV6-5
ASSQYRSSYEQY TRBJ2-7 12 TRBV6-5
ASSINSDSRETQY TRBJ2-5 13 TRBV5-8
ANRSTELNQPQH TRBJ1-5 12 TRBV19
ASSPSDRDEEIQY TRBJ2-5 13 TRBV5-5
ASTLDSSGANVLT TRBJ2-6 13 TRBV6-1
ASSSLTGGHTEAF TRBJ1-1 13 TRBV5-4
ASSPRFEGEESNQPQH TRBJ1-5 16 TRBV9
ASSDTGQGNTEAF TRBJ1-1 13 TRBV6-4
ASSSRDSDSYEQY TRBJ2-7 13 TRBV19
ASSQEDYEQY TRBJ2-7 10 TRBV2
ASTPGGVPGYT TRBJ1-2 11 TRBV19
ASSFHIGLAGGEQY TRBJ2-7 14 TRBV5-4
ASSSTRHSSGNTIY TRBJ1-3 14 TRBV11-2
ASSETTSGYEQY TRBJ2-7 12 TRBV9
AWRRTGGAYEQY TRBJ2-7 12 TRBV30
ASSRQGPSSYEQY TRBJ2-7 13 TRBV6-5
ASKARGRYDNEQF TRBJ2-1 13 TRBV2
ASSPSGLLNSPLH TRBJ1-6 13 TRBV18
ASSRQGANTGELF TRBJ2-2 13 TRBV11-2
ASSRDRVGEKLF TRBJ1-4 12 TRBV5-1
ASGLAGYGYT TRBJ1-2 10 TRBV12-5
ASSLVATSNQPQH TRBJ1-5 13 TRBV5-6
ASSLEVSGNTIY TRBJ1-3 12 TRBV5-6
SVAGQGYGYT TRBJ1-2 10 TRBV29-1
ASSEVPDRVYQPQH TRBJ1-5 14 TRBV6-1
ASNLWAREIQY TRBJ2-5 11 TRBV6-1
ASSWGQGEYEQY TRBJ2-7 12 TRBV5-5
ASSERDRSSRGYT TRBJ1-2 13 TRBV2
ATSRDTGPNTGELF TRBJ2-2 14 TRBV15
ASSSGTSIADTQY TRBJ2-3 13 TRBV5-1
ASSPRRPLH TRBJ1-6 9 TRBV23-1
ASSLAPPGRTTDYGYT TRBJ1-2 16 TRBV5-1
ASSPQSPGQGYEQY TRBJ2-7 14 TRBV7-9
ASSLQPGQGAFAGYGYT TRBJ1-2 17 TRBV7-3
AISDTGGTPKLF TRBJ1-4 12 TRBV10-3
ASSFTGYTEAF TRBJ1-1 11 TRBV7-9
SVGTGGGTLEQY TRBJ2-7 12 TRBV29-1
ASRGANQPQH TRBJ1-5 10 TRBV6-5
ASSLEGGTEAF TRBJ1-1 11 TRBV11-2
ASSYTLQGNTIY TRBJ1-3 12 TRBV4-3